The 18 T cell receptor beta chains below were found in one sample sequenced in a study of spatial heterogeneity in lung cancer. Time point noted: sample taken at primary tumor resection. MiXCR, run by TCRdb on the 5' RACE reads, gives a single entry per CDR3 protein. This repertoire shows about 92,000 distinct CDR3 sequences, 9.5% to 15% found once; its top ten account for 35% to 45%. This sample comprised PBMCs, obtained at surgery. These TCRs come from a male donor with early-stage non-small cell lung cancer.

The chain is built from TRBV2 and TRBJ2-5; 12 nucleotides match TRBD1. Trimming cost V 8 bases and J 2 bases; bases outside gene matches: 6. This CDR3 comprises 15 residues. CDR1 and CDR2 from the germline V gene are SNHLY and FYNNEI. The CDR3 sequence is CASDRDRGPQETQYF. The CDR3 DNA follows: TGTGCCAGCGACCGGGACAGGGGGCCTCAAGAGACCCAGTACTTC.

This clonotype was recorded many times. The chain links TRBV12-3 or TRBV12-4 to TRBJ2-1, with D maybe TRBD2 (6 bases). The CDR3 consists of 15 residues. V was trimmed by 3 bases and J by 0 bases, leaving 9 bases between them. CDR3 nucleotides: TGTGCCAGCAGTTTTCTCGGGAGCTCCTACAATGAGCAGTTCTTC. This translates into CASSFLGSSYNEQFF.

CDR3 loop: CASSFLRAHEQYF. As DNA, the CDR3 is TGTGCCAGCAGTTTCCTCAGGGCGCACGAGCAGTACTTC. The chain is built from TRBV11-1 and TRBJ2-7, with D possibly matching TRBD1 (5 bases). CDR3 size: 13 residues. V dropped 6 bases and J dropped 5 bases, with 14 bases sitting between them. CDR1 is SGHAT, CDR2 FQDESV, per germline (reference sequence).

The rearrangement links TRBV28 to TRBJ2-7, with 7 bases aligning to TRBD2. Germline-derived CDR1 and CDR2 are MDHEN and SYDVKM. This CDR3 comprises 13 residues. After removal of 7 bases from V and 7 bases from J, the junction contained 10 bases not matched to a gene. The CDR3 loop is CASNPSGAGEQYF. The CDR3 region has the DNA TGTGCCAGCAACCCCAGCGGGGCCGGGGAGCAGTACTTC. Variable domain in full (rest from reference TRBV28 and TRBJ2-7): DVKVTQSSRYLVKRTGEKVFLECVQDMDHENMFWYRQDPGLGLRLIYFSYDVKMKEKGDIPEGYSVSREKKERFSLILESASTNQTSMYLCASNPSGAGEQYFGPGTRLTVT.

The gene calls are TRBV24-1 and TRBJ1-2; D ambiguous. V shed 9 bases and J shed 5 bases, with 3 bases lying between them. Germline values: CDR1 KGHDR, CDR2 SFDVKD. The CDR3 has 9 amino acids. The DNA for the CDR3 is TGTGCCACCCCTTATGGCTACACCTTC. As protein: CATPYGYTF.

The chain uses TRBV7-9 and TRBJ2-5; D is uncertain. The CDR3 has 15 amino acids. Germline V gene lookup returns CDR1 SEHNR and CDR2 FQNEAQ (reference sequence). Deletions cut 1 base from V and 0 bases from J, with 9 bases between. The CDR3, as DNA: TGTGCCAGCAGCTTAGAGAAGATGTACCAAGAGACCCAGTACTTC. This encodes CASSLEKMYQETQYF.

The chain couples TRBV6-1 to TRBJ1-6, with TRBD1 identical over 7 bases. CDR1 and CDR2 from the germline V gene are MNHNS and SASEGT. The CDR3 is 16 amino acids. V was clipped by 3 bases and J by 5 bases; unmatched bases: 7. DNA of the CDR3: TGTGCCAGCAGTGAGGAGACAGGGAATAATAATTCACCCCTCCACTTT. Protein product: CASSEETGNNNSPLHF.

The chain carries TRBV7-2 and TRBJ1-5; D is unresolved. Germline V gene sequence: CDR1 SGHTA, CDR2 FQGNSA. V was trimmed by 4 bases and J by 5 bases, leaving 6 bases between them. This CDR3 spans 12 amino acids. This CDR3 is CASSSTHQPQHF. The CDR3, as DNA: TGTGCCAGCAGCTCTACCCATCAGCCCCAGCATTTT.

This chain links TRBV6-5 with TRBJ2-5, with 12 positions matching TRBD2. CDR3 length equals 16 residues. With 5 bases clipped from V and 5 bases from J, the junction kept 9 bases outside the gene matches. Germline assignment: CDR1 MNHEY and CDR2 SVGAGI. The CDR3 sequence is CASSRGLAGRLETQYF. CDR3 nucleotide sequence: TGTGCCAGCAGTCGAGGACTAGCGGGGCGGTTGGAGACCCAGTACTTC.

CDR3 loop: CASSPQAGLAELYNEQFF. The CDR3 coding sequence is TGTGCCAGCTCACCTCAGGCGGGGCTAGCGGAGTTGTACAATGAGCAGTTCTTC. The chain uses TRBV18 and TRBJ2-1, with 7 bases matching TRBD2. Germline-derived CDR1 and CDR2 are KGHSH and LQKENI. This CDR3 spans 18 amino acids. The trim removed 3 bases at V and 4 bases at J, leaving 15 bases unmatched.

The CDR3 DNA reads TGTGCCAGCAGCTGGGTTGGTGAAGCTTTCTTT. This gives the protein CASSWVGEAFF. This chain joins TRBV7-8 and TRBJ1-1, with D uncertain. Trimming took off 4 bases at V and 7 bases at J, with 7 bases between the two ends. CDR1 is SGHVS, CDR2 FQNEAQ, per germline. The CDR3 is 11 amino acids.

This clonotype was seen a few times. The V call is TRBV5-1, the J call TRBJ2-3; 8 nucleotides align to TRBD1. The CDR3 is 15 amino acids. V trimming: 4 bases; J trimming: 0 bases; junction bases outside the gene matches: 4. In germline, CDR1 is SGHRS, CDR2 YFSETQ. For the CDR3, the DNA is TGCGCCAGCAGCCCCGGACAGGGAAGCACAGATACGCAGTATTTT. Translating gives CASSPGQGSTDTQYF.

The chain is built from TRBV24-1 and TRBJ2-1, with a tentative D call TRBD2 (5 bases). Germline V gene data show CDR1 as KGHDR and CDR2 as SFDVKD. V lost 1 base and J 1 base, leaving 13 bases between the germline ends. CDR3 length: 17 amino acids. CDR3 coding DNA: TGTGCCACCAGTGATTTTTCAACTAGTCCGTCCTACAATGAGCAGTTCTTC. Its translation is CATSDFSTSPSYNEQFF.

The chain combines TRBV5-1 with TRBJ2-2; D gene ambiguous. Germline-derived CDR1 and CDR2 are SGHRS and YFSETQ. This CDR3 contains 14 residues. The ends were cut back, 0 bases at V and 1 base at J, with 4 bases in the middle. The chain's CDR3 is CASSLGLNTGELFF. Here the CDR3 DNA reads TGCGCCAGCAGCTTGGGACTGAACACCGGGGAGCTGTTTTTT.

This sequence joins TRBV9 and TRBJ2-1; the D gene is possibly TRBD1 (5 bases). This CDR3 has 16 amino acids. In germline, CDR1 is SGDLS, CDR2 YYNGEE. The V gene lost 0 bases and the J gene lost 0 bases, with 10 bases spanning the gap. In nucleotides, the CDR3 is TGTGCCAGCAGCGTAGGACAGTTAAGCTCCTACAATGAGCAGTTCTTC. This codes for CASSVGQLSSYNEQFF.

The sample holds many counts of this clonotype. The chain is built from TRBV20-1 and TRBJ1-4; 8 bases are shared with TRBD1. CDR1 is DFQATT, CDR2 SNEGSKA, per germline (reference sequence). V trimming: 6 bases; J trimming: 11 bases; junction bases outside the gene matches: 5. The CDR3 is made up of 11 amino acids. CDR3 sequence (DNA): TGCAGTGCCCGAACAGGGGGGAAACTGTTTTTT. It translates to CSARTGGKLFF.

This chain joins TRBV7-2 and TRBJ1-2; TRBD1 is a possible D gene (5 bases). The V end lost 7 bases, the J end lost 8 bases, and 23 bases lay between the germline ends. The CDR3 is 15 residues long. Germline V gives CDR1 SGHTA, CDR2 FQGNSA. For the CDR3, the DNA is TGTGCCAGCACCACGAGATTGGGGGGAAGAGGAGGCTACACCTTC. The encoded protein is CASTTRLGGRGGYTF.

In this sample, this clonotype turned up a few times. The chain has TRBV12-3 or TRBV12-4 and TRBJ1-5; a possible D gene is TRBD1 (5 bases). The V gene lost 0 bases and the J gene lost 2 bases, with 11 bases spanning the gap. The CDR3 has 16 amino acids. This chain's CDR3 is CASSLARRGGNQPQHF. CDR3 in DNA: TGTGCCAGCAGTTTAGCGCGTAGAGGGGGCAATCAGCCCCAGCATTTT.